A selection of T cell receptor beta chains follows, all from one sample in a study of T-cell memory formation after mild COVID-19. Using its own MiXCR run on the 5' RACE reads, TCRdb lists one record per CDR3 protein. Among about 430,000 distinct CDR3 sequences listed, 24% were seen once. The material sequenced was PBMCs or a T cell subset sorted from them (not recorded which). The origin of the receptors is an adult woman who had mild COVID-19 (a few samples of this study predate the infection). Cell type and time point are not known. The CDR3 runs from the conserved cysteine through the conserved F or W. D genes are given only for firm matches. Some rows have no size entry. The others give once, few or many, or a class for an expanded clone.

cdr3_aa: CASSRLGTSTDTQYF
cdr3_nt: TGTGCCAGTAGTCGACTGGGGACCAGCACAGATACGCAGTATTTT
clone_size: .
v_call: TRBV19
cdr3_length: 15
j_call: TRBJ2-3
d_call: .

cdr3_aa: CASSEAVAGWTGELFF
cdr3_nt: TGTGCAAGCAGTGAAGCGGTAGCGGGATGGACCGGGGAGCTGTTTTTT
clone_size: once
v_call: TRBV2
cdr3_length: 16
j_call: TRBJ2-2
d_call: TRBD2

cdr3_aa: CASMDSGDTEAFF
cdr3_nt: TGTGCCAGCATGGACAGTGGGGACACTGAAGCTTTCTTT
clone_size: few
v_call: TRBV2
cdr3_length: 13
j_call: TRBJ1-1
d_call: .

cdr3_aa: CASSVGRLAGGDEQFF
cdr3_nt: TGTGCCAGCAGCGTAGGGCGCCTAGCGGGAGGCGATGAGCAGTTCTTC
clone_size: .
v_call: TRBV9
cdr3_length: 16
j_call: TRBJ2-1
d_call: TRBD2

cdr3_aa: CATRASGSTDTQYF
cdr3_nt: TGTGCCACCCGGGCTAGCGGTAGCACAGATACGCAGTATTTT
clone_size: .
v_call: TRBV12-3/TRBV12-4
cdr3_length: 14
j_call: TRBJ2-3
d_call: TRBD2

cdr3_aa: CASYGLAGVETQYF
cdr3_nt: TGTGCCAGCTATGGACTAGCGGGAGTGGAGACCCAGTACTTC
clone_size: .
v_call: TRBV7-2
cdr3_length: 14
j_call: TRBJ2-5
d_call: TRBD2

cdr3_aa: CASSQDRGGRSTDTQYF
cdr3_nt: TGCGCCAGCAGCCAAGATCGGGGGGGGCGTAGCACAGATACGCAGTATTTT
clone_size: few
v_call: TRBV4-1
cdr3_length: 17
j_call: TRBJ2-3
d_call: TRBD2

cdr3_aa: CASSRAGQLNQPQHF
cdr3_nt: TGTGCCAGCAGCCGCGCGGGACAGCTAAATCAGCCCCAGCATTTT
clone_size: few
v_call: TRBV7-9
cdr3_length: 15
j_call: TRBJ1-5
d_call: TRBD1

cdr3_aa: CASSPWSSATGELFF
cdr3_nt: TGTGCCAGCAGCCCGTGGTCCAGCGCCACCGGGGAGCTGTTTTTT
clone_size: few
v_call: TRBV2
cdr3_length: 15
j_call: TRBJ2-2
d_call: .

cdr3_aa: CASSSGIETQYF
cdr3_nt: TGTGCCAGCTCTAGCGGGATAGAGACCCAGTACTTC
clone_size: few
v_call: TRBV11-2
cdr3_length: 12
j_call: TRBJ2-5
d_call: TRBD2

cdr3_aa: CASSLVGHYEQYF
cdr3_nt: TGTGCCAGCAGTTTGGTCGGCCACTACGAGCAGTACTTC
clone_size: few
v_call: TRBV12-3/TRBV12-4
cdr3_length: 13
j_call: TRBJ2-7
d_call: .

cdr3_aa: CASKSSTNSPLHF
cdr3_nt: TGTGCCAGCAAGTCTAGTACGAATTCACCCCTCCACTTT
clone_size: .
v_call: TRBV12-3/TRBV12-4
cdr3_length: 13
j_call: TRBJ1-6
d_call: .

cdr3_aa: CASEPGTGSTGELFF
cdr3_nt: TGTGCCAGCGAACCTGGGACAGGGTCCACCGGGGAGCTGTTTTTT
clone_size: .
v_call: TRBV11-3
cdr3_length: 15
j_call: TRBJ2-2
d_call: TRBD1

cdr3_aa: CASSVDPGLAYEQYF
cdr3_nt: TGTGCCAGCAGCGTAGACCCGGGACTAGCGTACGAGCAGTACTTC
clone_size: .
v_call: TRBV9
cdr3_length: 15
j_call: TRBJ2-7
d_call: TRBD2

cdr3_aa: CSVEATSGRVTGELFF
cdr3_nt: TGCAGCGTTGAAGCGACTAGCGGGAGGGTCACCGGGGAGCTGTTTTTT
clone_size: .
v_call: TRBV29-1
cdr3_length: 16
j_call: TRBJ2-2
d_call: TRBD2

cdr3_aa: CATRSLMNTEAFF
cdr3_nt: TGTGCCACCCGGTCGCTAATGAACACTGAAGCTTTCTTT
clone_size: .
v_call: TRBV15
cdr3_length: 13
j_call: TRBJ1-1
d_call: .

cdr3_aa: CASIRQGTNYGYTF
cdr3_nt: TGTGCCAGTATCAGGCAGGGGACTAACTATGGCTACACCTTC
clone_size: .
v_call: TRBV19
cdr3_length: 14
j_call: TRBJ1-2
d_call: .

cdr3_aa: CATSDAGQGLFF
cdr3_nt: TGTGCCACCAGTGATGCGGGACAGGGGCTGTTTTTT
clone_size: few
v_call: TRBV24-1
cdr3_length: 12
j_call: TRBJ2-2
d_call: TRBD1

cdr3_aa: CASSPDTLNTEAFF
cdr3_nt: TGTGCCAGCAGTCCGGACACTTTGAACACTGAAGCTTTCTTT
clone_size: .
v_call: TRBV4-2
cdr3_length: 14
j_call: TRBJ1-1
d_call: .

cdr3_aa: CSVERTGELFF
cdr3_nt: TGCAGCGTTGAAAGGACCGGGGAGCTGTTTTTT
clone_size: .
v_call: TRBV29-1
cdr3_length: 11
j_call: TRBJ2-2
d_call: .

cdr3_aa: CASSPDPGAGELFF
cdr3_nt: TGTGCCAGCAGCCCAGATCCCGGGGCCGGGGAGCTGTTTTTT
clone_size: .
v_call: TRBV11-3
cdr3_length: 14
j_call: TRBJ2-2
d_call: .

cdr3_aa: CASSLDTGGAQETQYF
cdr3_nt: TGCGCCAGCAGCTTGGATACCGGGGGGGCCCAGGAGACCCAGTACTTC
clone_size: .
v_call: TRBV5-1
cdr3_length: 16
j_call: TRBJ2-5
d_call: TRBD2

cdr3_aa: CSAKGRANQPQHF
cdr3_nt: TGCAGTGCTAAGGGCAGGGCCAATCAGCCCCAGCATTTT
clone_size: few
v_call: TRBV20-1
cdr3_length: 13
j_call: TRBJ1-5
d_call: .

cdr3_aa: CASSESQGVWNTGELFF
cdr3_nt: TGTGCCAGCAGTGAAAGTCAGGGAGTATGGAACACCGGGGAGCTGTTTTTT
clone_size: few
v_call: TRBV6-1
cdr3_length: 17
j_call: TRBJ2-2
d_call: .

cdr3_aa: CSAPQREQFF
cdr3_nt: TGCAGTGCTCCCCAGCGGGAGCAGTTCTTC
clone_size: .
v_call: TRBV20-1
cdr3_length: 10
j_call: TRBJ2-1
d_call: .

cdr3_aa: CASSVPQGTQETQYF
cdr3_nt: TGTGCCAGCAGCGTACCACAGGGAACCCAAGAGACCCAGTACTTC
clone_size: .
v_call: TRBV9
cdr3_length: 15
j_call: TRBJ2-5
d_call: .

cdr3_aa: CASSAGTGTRITF
cdr3_nt: TGTGCCAGCAGTGCCGGGACAGGGACCCGGATCACCTTC
clone_size: few
v_call: TRBV6-5
cdr3_length: 13
j_call: TRBJ1-2
d_call: TRBD1

cdr3_aa: CATSGASSYNEQFF
cdr3_nt: TGTGCCACCAGTGGAGCCAGCTCCTACAATGAGCAGTTCTTC
clone_size: few
v_call: TRBV24-1
cdr3_length: 14
j_call: TRBJ2-1
d_call: .

cdr3_aa: CATKGVREQYF
cdr3_nt: TGTGCCACCAAGGGGGTTCGCGAGCAGTACTTC
clone_size: .
v_call: TRBV28
cdr3_length: 11
j_call: TRBJ2-7
d_call: .

cdr3_aa: CSVVQSNEKLFF
cdr3_nt: TGCAGCGTTGTACAGTCGAATGAAAAACTGTTTTTT
clone_size: few
v_call: TRBV29-1
cdr3_length: 12
j_call: TRBJ1-4
d_call: .

cdr3_aa: CASTSGTFEAFF
cdr3_nt: TGTGCCAGCACCTCCGGGACGTTTGAAGCTTTCTTT
clone_size: many
v_call: TRBV12-3/TRBV12-4
cdr3_length: 12
j_call: TRBJ1-1
d_call: .

cdr3_aa: CASSLGEVYEQYF
cdr3_nt: TGTGCCAGCAGCTTAGGGGAGGTTTACGAGCAGTACTTC
clone_size: .
v_call: TRBV7-6
cdr3_length: 13
j_call: TRBJ2-7
d_call: .

cdr3_aa: CASSAAGTGAGNEQYF
cdr3_nt: TGTGCCAGCAGCGCAGCCGGGACAGGGGCTGGAAACGAGCAGTACTTC
clone_size: .
v_call: TRBV9
cdr3_length: 16
j_call: TRBJ2-7
d_call: TRBD1

cdr3_aa: CASSSDRVPGETQYF
cdr3_nt: TGTGCCAGCAGCTCGGACAGAGTGCCCGGAGAGACCCAGTACTTC
clone_size: few
v_call: TRBV5-5
cdr3_length: 15
j_call: TRBJ2-5
d_call: .

cdr3_aa: CASSSGLLLRGSGNTIYF
cdr3_nt: TGTGCCAGCAGCTCGGGACTGCTACTGCGTGGCTCTGGAAACACCATATATTTT
clone_size: .
v_call: TRBV6-5
cdr3_length: 18
j_call: TRBJ1-3
d_call: .

cdr3_aa: CASSWMGLAGGRDTQYF
cdr3_nt: TGCGCCAGCAGCTGGATGGGACTAGCGGGAGGACGTGATACGCAGTATTTT
clone_size: .
v_call: TRBV5-1
cdr3_length: 17
j_call: TRBJ2-3
d_call: TRBD2

cdr3_aa: CSARVGLQRGEQFF
cdr3_nt: TGCAGTGCTAGGGTTGGGCTCCAACGGGGTGAGCAGTTCTTC
clone_size: .
v_call: TRBV20-1
cdr3_length: 14
j_call: TRBJ2-1
d_call: .

cdr3_aa: CATSLGTDTQYF
cdr3_nt: TGTGCCACCAGTCTAGGAACAGATACGCAGTATTTT
clone_size: many
v_call: TRBV24-1
cdr3_length: 12
j_call: TRBJ2-3
d_call: .

cdr3_aa: CATSRGGQRSSYNEQFF
cdr3_nt: TGTGCCACCAGCAGGGGAGGACAGCGGAGCTCCTACAATGAGCAGTTCTTC
clone_size: few
v_call: TRBV15
cdr3_length: 17
j_call: TRBJ2-1
d_call: .

cdr3_aa: CASSGQGSGYTF
cdr3_nt: TGTGCCAGCAGCGGACAGGGGAGTGGCTACACCTTC
clone_size: few
v_call: TRBV7-9
cdr3_length: 12
j_call: TRBJ1-2
d_call: TRBD1

cdr3_aa: CASSAQRGMNTEAFF
cdr3_nt: TGTGCCAGCAGCGCCCAAAGGGGAATGAACACTGAAGCTTTCTTT
clone_size: .
v_call: TRBV9
cdr3_length: 15
j_call: TRBJ1-1
d_call: .

cdr3_aa: CASSRLQESEAFF
cdr3_nt: TGTGCCAGCAGTCGTTTACAGGAGAGTGAAGCTTTCTTT
clone_size: .
v_call: TRBV9
cdr3_length: 13
j_call: TRBJ1-1
d_call: .

cdr3_aa: CSASTGQSYEQYF
cdr3_nt: TGCAGTGCTAGTACTGGGCAGTCTTACGAGCAGTACTTC
clone_size: .
v_call: TRBV20-1
cdr3_length: 13
j_call: TRBJ2-7
d_call: .

cdr3_aa: CASSIRDRAGNEQFF
cdr3_nt: TGTGCCAGCAGTATCCGGGACAGGGCGGGCAATGAGCAGTTCTTC
clone_size: .
v_call: TRBV27
cdr3_length: 15
j_call: TRBJ2-1
d_call: TRBD1

cdr3_aa: CASSFGQGLREQYF
cdr3_nt: TGTGCCAGCAGCTTCGGACAGGGACTCCGCGAGCAGTACTTC
clone_size: .
v_call: TRBV11-2
cdr3_length: 14
j_call: TRBJ2-7
d_call: TRBD1

cdr3_aa: CASSLTGTANYGYTF
cdr3_nt: TGCGCCAGCAGCTTAACAGGGACAGCTAACTATGGCTACACCTTC
clone_size: .
v_call: TRBV5-1
cdr3_length: 15
j_call: TRBJ1-2
d_call: TRBD1

cdr3_aa: CASSPQGDYGYTF
cdr3_nt: TGCGCCAGCAGCCCACAGGGGGACTATGGCTACACCTTC
clone_size: few
v_call: TRBV4-3
cdr3_length: 13
j_call: TRBJ1-2
d_call: TRBD1

cdr3_aa: CSVEDREDYEQYF
cdr3_nt: TGCAGCGTTGAAGACAGGGAGGACTACGAGCAGTACTTC
clone_size: .
v_call: TRBV29-1
cdr3_length: 13
j_call: TRBJ2-7
d_call: .

cdr3_aa: CASSARSSGVHEQFF
cdr3_nt: TGTGCCAGCAGCGCTCGATCTAGCGGGGTCCATGAGCAGTTCTTC
clone_size: .
v_call: TRBV7-2
cdr3_length: 15
j_call: TRBJ2-1
d_call: TRBD2

cdr3_aa: CASSFSTFGTSTNEKLFF
cdr3_nt: TGTGCCAGCAGTTTTAGTACTTTCGGGACATCAACTAATGAAAAACTGTTTTTT
clone_size: .
v_call: TRBV12-3/TRBV12-4
cdr3_length: 18
j_call: TRBJ1-4
d_call: .

cdr3_aa: CSATGTRPRVYNEQFF
cdr3_nt: TGCAGTGCCACCGGGACTAGACCCCGGGTCTACAATGAGCAGTTCTTC
clone_size: .
v_call: TRBV20-1
cdr3_length: 16
j_call: TRBJ2-1
d_call: TRBD2

cdr3_aa: CASSLAQGIPGTDTQYF
cdr3_nt: TGTGCCAGCAGCTTAGCGCAGGGCATTCCTGGTACAGATACGCAGTATTTT
clone_size: .
v_call: TRBV7-9
cdr3_length: 17
j_call: TRBJ2-3
d_call: .

cdr3_aa: CASSLGGALAGVRDTQYF
cdr3_nt: TGTGCCAGCAGCCTCGGGGGTGCCCTAGCGGGAGTGCGAGATACGCAGTATTTT
clone_size: few
v_call: TRBV7-8
cdr3_length: 18
j_call: TRBJ2-3
d_call: TRBD2

cdr3_aa: CASSLWTGGGVNEKLFF
cdr3_nt: TGTGCCAGCAGCTTGTGGACAGGGGGCGGGGTGAATGAAAAACTGTTTTTT
clone_size: .
v_call: TRBV5-6
cdr3_length: 17
j_call: TRBJ1-4
d_call: TRBD1

cdr3_aa: CASSPPLSQEETQYF
cdr3_nt: TGTGCCAGCTCACCACCTCTTTCCCAGGAAGAGACCCAGTACTTC
clone_size: once
v_call: TRBV18
cdr3_length: 15
j_call: TRBJ2-5
d_call: .